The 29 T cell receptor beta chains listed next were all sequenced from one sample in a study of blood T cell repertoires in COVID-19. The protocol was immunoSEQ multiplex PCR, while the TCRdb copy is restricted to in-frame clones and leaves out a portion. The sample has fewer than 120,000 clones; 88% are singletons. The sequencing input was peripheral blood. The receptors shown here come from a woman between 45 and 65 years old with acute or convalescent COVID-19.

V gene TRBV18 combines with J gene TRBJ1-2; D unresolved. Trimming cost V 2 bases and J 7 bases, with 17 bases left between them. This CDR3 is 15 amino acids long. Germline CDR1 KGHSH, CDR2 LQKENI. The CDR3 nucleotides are TGTGCCAGCTCACCAGCCGGAGGACGGCCGGGTGGCTACACCTTC. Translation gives CASSPAGGRPGGYTF. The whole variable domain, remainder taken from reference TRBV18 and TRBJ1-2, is NAGVMQNPRHLVRRRGQEARLRCSPMKGHSHVYWYRQLPEEGLKFMVYLQKENIIDESGMPKERFSAEFPKEGPSILRIQQVVRGDSAAYFCASSPAGGRPGGYTFGSGTRLTVV.

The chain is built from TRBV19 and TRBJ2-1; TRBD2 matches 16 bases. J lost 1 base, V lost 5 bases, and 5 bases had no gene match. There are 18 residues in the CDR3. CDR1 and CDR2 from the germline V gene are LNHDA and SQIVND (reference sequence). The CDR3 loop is CASSPGTSGRGSYNEQFF. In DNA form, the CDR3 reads TGTGCCAGTAGTCCCGGGACTAGCGGGAGGGGGTCCTACAATGAGCAGTTCTTC.

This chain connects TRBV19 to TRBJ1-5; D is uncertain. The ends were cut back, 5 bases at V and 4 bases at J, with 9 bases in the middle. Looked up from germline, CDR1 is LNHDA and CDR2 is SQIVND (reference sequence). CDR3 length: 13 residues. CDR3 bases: TGTGCCAGTAGTGAGTGGAGGAATCAGCCCCAGCATTTT. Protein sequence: CASSEWRNQPQHF.

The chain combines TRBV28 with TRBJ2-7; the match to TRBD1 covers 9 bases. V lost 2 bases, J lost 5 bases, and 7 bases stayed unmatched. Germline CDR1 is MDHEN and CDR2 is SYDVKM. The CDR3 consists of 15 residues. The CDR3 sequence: CASSLGTGSFHEQYF. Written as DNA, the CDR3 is TGTGCCAGCAGTTTAGGGACAGGGTCTTTTCACGAGCAGTACTTC.

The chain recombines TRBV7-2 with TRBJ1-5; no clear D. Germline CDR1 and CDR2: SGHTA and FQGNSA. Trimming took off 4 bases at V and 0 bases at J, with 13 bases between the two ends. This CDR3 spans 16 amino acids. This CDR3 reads CASSSSAGSSNQPQHF. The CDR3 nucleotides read TGTGCCAGCAGCTCCTCCGCGGGCAGTAGCAATCAGCCCCAGCATTTT.

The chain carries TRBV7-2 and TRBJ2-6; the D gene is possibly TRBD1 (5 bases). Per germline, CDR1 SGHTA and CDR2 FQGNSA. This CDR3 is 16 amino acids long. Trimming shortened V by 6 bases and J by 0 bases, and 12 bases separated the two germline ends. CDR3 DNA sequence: TGTGCCAGCAGGGTAGACAGCGCCTCTGGGGCCAACGTCCTGACTTTC. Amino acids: CASRVDSASGANVLTF.

As DNA, the CDR3 is TGTGCCAGCAGCTTAGTAGCGGGAGTCGGTGAGACCCAGTACTTC. This gives the protein CASSLVAGVGETQYF. The chain carries TRBV7-2 and TRBJ2-5; 9 bases fit TRBD2. The germline V gene encodes CDR1 SGHTA and CDR2 FQGNSA. The CDR3 extends over 15 amino acids. Trimming took 1 base from V and 5 from J; bases not matched to a gene: 5.

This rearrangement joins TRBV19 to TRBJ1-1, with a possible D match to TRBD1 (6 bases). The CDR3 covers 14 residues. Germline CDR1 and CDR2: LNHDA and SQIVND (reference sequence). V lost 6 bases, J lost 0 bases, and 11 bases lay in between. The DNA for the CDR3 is TGTGCCAGTAGGGGGACACCGGTGAACACTGAAGCTTTCTTT. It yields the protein CASRGTPVNTEAFF.

CDR3 DNA sequence: TGTGCCAGCAGCCAAGGCTGGACGGGACTAGCGCGCCGAGATACGCAGTATTTT. Its protein product is CASSQGWTGLARRDTQYF. The chain is built from TRBV3-1 (or the pseudogene TRBV3-2) and TRBJ2-3; 10 nucleotides agree with TRBD2. The CDR3 loop spans 18 amino acids. Germline assignment: CDR1 LGHDT and CDR2 YNNKEL (reference sequence). J was trimmed by 5 bases and V by 1 base; bases with no gene match: 12.

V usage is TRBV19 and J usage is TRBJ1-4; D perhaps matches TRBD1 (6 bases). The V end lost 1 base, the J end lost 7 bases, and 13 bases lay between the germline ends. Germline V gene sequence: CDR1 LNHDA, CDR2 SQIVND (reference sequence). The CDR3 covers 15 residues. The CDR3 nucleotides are TGTGCCAGTAGTATAGCCACGGCAGGGGTTGAAAAACTGTTTTTT. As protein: CASSIATAGVEKLFF.

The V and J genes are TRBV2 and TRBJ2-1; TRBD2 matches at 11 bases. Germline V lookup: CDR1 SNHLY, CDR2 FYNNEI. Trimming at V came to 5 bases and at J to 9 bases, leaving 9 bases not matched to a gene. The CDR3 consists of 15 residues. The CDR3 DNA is TGTGCCAGCAGTTTAGCGGGAGGGGAAGTGGGTGAGCAGTTCTTC. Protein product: CASSLAGGEVGEQFF.

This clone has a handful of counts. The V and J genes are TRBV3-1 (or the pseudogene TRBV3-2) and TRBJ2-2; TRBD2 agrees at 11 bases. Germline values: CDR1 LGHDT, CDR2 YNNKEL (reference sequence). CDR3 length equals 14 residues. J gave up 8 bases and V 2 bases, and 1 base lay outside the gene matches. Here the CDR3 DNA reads TGTGCCAGCAGCCAAAGGACTAGCGGGGGGGAGCTGTTTTTT. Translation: CASSQRTSGGELFF.

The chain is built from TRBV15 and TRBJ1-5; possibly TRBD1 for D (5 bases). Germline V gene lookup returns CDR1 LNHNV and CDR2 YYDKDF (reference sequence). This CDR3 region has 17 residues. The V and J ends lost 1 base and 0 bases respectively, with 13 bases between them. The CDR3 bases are TGTGCCACCAGCAGAGGCGGGACGGAGTATAGCAATCAGCCCCAGCATTTT. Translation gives CATSRGGTEYSNQPQHF.

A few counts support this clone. CDR3 sequence reads: CASSLAGTGDSPLHF. The DNA for the CDR3 is TGCGCCAGCAGCCTGGCCGGGACAGGGGATTCACCCCTCCACTTT. The chain links TRBV5-1 to TRBJ1-6; 10 bases agree with TRBD1. Per the germline V gene, CDR1 is SGHRS and CDR2 is YFSETQ. The CDR3 extends over 15 amino acids. V was pared by 4 bases and J by 8 bases, with 6 bases of the junction left unmatched.

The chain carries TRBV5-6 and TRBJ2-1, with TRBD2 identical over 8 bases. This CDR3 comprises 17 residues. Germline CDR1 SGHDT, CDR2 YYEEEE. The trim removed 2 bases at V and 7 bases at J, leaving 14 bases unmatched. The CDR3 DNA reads TGTGCCAGCAGCTTAGGTGGGGCGAGCGGGAGTATGAATGAGCAGTTCTTC. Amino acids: CASSLGGASGSMNEQFF.

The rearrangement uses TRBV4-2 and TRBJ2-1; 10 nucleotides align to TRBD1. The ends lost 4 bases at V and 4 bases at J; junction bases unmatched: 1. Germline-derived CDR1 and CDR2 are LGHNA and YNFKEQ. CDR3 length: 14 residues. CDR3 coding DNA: TGTGCCAGCAGCCGGGACAGGGGTTACAATGAGCAGTTCTTC. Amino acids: CASSRDRGYNEQFF.

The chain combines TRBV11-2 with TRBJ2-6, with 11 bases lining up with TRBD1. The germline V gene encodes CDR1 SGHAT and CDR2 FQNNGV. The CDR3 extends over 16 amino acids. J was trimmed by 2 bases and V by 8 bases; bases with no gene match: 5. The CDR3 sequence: CASGDRGKPGANVLTF. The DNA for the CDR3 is TGTGCCAGCGGGGACAGGGGGAAGCCTGGGGCCAACGTCCTGACTTTC.

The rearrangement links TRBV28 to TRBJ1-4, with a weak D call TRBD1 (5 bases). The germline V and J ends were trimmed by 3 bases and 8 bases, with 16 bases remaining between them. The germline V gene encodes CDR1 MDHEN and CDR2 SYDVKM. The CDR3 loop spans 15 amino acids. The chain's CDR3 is CASSFLGGVKEKLFF. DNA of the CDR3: TGTGCCAGCAGTTTTCTGGGGGGTGTTAAAGAAAAACTGTTTTTT.

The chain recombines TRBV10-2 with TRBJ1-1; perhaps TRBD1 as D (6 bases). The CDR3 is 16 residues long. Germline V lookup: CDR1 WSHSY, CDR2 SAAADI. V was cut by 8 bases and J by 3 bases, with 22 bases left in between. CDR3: CASGGDEGRGYTEAFF. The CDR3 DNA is TGCGCCAGCGGGGGGGATGAGGGAAGGGGGTACACTGAAGCTTTCTTT.

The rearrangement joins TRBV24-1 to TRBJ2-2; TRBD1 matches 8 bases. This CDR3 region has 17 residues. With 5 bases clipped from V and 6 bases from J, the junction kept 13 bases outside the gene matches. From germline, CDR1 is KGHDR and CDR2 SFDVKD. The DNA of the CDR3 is TGTGCCACCAGTGCCCCCGGGACAGGAATTAGGGCCGGGGAGCTGTTTTTT. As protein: CATSAPGTGIRAGELFF.

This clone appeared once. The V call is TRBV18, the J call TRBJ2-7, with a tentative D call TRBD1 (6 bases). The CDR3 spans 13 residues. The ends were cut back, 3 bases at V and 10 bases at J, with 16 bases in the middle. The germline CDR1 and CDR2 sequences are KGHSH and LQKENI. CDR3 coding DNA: TGTGCCAGCTCACCGGACAGTCTGGGTAATCAGTACTTC. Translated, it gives CASSPDSLGNQYF.

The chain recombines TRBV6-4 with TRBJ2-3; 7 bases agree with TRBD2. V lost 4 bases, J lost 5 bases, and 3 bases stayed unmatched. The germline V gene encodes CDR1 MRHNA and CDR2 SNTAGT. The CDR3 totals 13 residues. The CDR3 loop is CASSASSGDTQYF. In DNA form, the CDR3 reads TGTGCCAGCAGTGCATCTAGCGGAGATACGCAGTATTTT.

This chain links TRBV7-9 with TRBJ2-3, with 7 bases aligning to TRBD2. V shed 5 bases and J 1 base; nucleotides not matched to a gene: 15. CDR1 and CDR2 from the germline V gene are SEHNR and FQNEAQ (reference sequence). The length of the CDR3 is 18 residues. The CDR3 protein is CASSPTVRGRPGTDTQYF. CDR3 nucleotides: TGTGCCAGCAGCCCGACCGTACGCGGGAGACCGGGCACAGATACGCAGTATTTT. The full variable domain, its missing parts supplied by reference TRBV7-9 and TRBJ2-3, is DTGVSQNPRHKITKRGQNVTFRCDPISEHNRLYWYRQTLGQGPEFLTYFQNEAQLEKSRLLSDRFSAERPKGSFSTLEIQRTEQGDSAMYLCASSPTVRGRPGTDTQYFGPGTRLTVL.

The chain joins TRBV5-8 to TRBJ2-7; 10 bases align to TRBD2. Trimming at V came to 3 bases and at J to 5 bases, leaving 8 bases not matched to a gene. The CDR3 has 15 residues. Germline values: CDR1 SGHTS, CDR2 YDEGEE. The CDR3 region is CASSWISGRDHEQYF. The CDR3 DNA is TGTGCCAGCAGCTGGATCAGCGGGAGGGACCACGAGCAGTACTTC. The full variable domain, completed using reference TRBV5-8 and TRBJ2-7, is EAGVTQSPTHLIKTRGQQATLRCSPISGHTSVYWYQQALGLGLQFLLWYDEGEERNRGNFPPRFSGRQFPNYSSELNVNALELEDSALYLCASSWISGRDHEQYFGPGTRLTVT.

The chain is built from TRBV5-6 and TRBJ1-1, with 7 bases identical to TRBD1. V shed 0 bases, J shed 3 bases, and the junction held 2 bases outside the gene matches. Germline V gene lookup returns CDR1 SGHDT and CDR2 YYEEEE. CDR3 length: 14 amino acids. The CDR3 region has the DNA TGTGCCAGCAGCTTGGCAGGGGGAGACACTGAAGCTTTCTTT. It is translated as CASSLAGGDTEAFF.

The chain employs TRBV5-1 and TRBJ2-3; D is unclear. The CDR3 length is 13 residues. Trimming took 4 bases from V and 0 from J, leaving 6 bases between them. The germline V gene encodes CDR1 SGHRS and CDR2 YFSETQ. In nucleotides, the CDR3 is TGCGCCAGCAGCCGTCCTAGCACAGATACGCAGTATTTT. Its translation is CASSRPSTDTQYF.

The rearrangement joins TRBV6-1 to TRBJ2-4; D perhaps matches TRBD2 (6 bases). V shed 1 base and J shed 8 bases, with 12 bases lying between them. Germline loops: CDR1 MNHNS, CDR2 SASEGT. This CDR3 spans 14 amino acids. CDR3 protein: CASSEGTPGDIQYF. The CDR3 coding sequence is TGTGCCAGCAGTGAAGGGACCCCGGGGGACATTCAGTACTTC.

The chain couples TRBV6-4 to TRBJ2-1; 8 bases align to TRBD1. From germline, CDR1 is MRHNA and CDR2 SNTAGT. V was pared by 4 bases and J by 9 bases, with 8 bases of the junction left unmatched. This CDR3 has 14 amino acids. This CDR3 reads CASSVGQGTSEQFF. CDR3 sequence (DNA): TGTGCCAGCAGTGTCGGACAGGGAACGAGTGAGCAGTTCTTC.

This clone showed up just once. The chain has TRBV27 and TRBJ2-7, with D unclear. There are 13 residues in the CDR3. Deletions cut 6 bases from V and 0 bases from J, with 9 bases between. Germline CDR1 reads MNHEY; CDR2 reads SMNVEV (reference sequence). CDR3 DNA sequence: TGTGCCAGCAGACAGTCCGCCTCCTACGAGCAGTACTTC. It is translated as CASRQSASYEQYF.